Sequencing of this T cell receptor beta chain was carried out in a study of T cells in Graves' hyperthyroidism and ophthalmopathy (dated by TCRdb to the late 2010s). General notes on the study: A discovery cohort of around 98 patients, approximately 45 with Graves' ophthalmopathy and under 60 with stable Graves' hyperthyroidism, was used to find distinguishing TCR V-J signatures. The paper reports TCR Vbeta CDR3 sequencing of approximately 140 peripheral blood samples: 40 to 45 ophthalmopathy, some 80 hyperthyroidism and around 17 progressor patients. The approximately 95 discovery patients were divided at random into training and test sets in a 7:3 ratio. Once sampling was done, hyperthyroidism patients were given methimazole at a starting dose of 30 mg daily, whereas ophthalmopathy patients were given high-dose intravenous methylprednisolone. An independent validation cohort of around 19 hyperthyroidism patients and approximately 16 patients who later progressed to ophthalmopathy tested prospective prediction of ophthalmopathy. The study also compared thyroid tissue and blood T-cell repertoires from several Graves' hyperthyroidism patients. Broader findings and caveats from the paper: No statistical method was used to fix the sample size in advance, and group allocation was not hidden from the investigators. During validation, the model predicted progression to ophthalmopathy a median of around 6 months ahead of onset, with roughly 65% sensitivity and less than 85% specificity. Blood samples also contained most of the expanded thyroid clonotypes (frequency above 0.001), which suggests that blood repertoires may reflect thyroid immune responses. A 13 V-J signature model separated ophthalmopathy from stable hyperthyroidism, with nearly 90% sensitivity and 81.08% specificity in cross-validation and 80%/75% in testing.

The germline V gene specifies MGHRA as CDR1 and YSYEKL as CDR2. Trimming takes 2 bases from V and 6 bases from J, and the germline ends sit 13 bases apart. The CDR3 measures 14 amino acids from cysteine to phenylalanine. Here the CDR3 DNA is all that survives: 42 bases in frame from base 1. Patients with uncontrolled infections, other autoimmune diseases, pregnancy or lactation were excluded. Clinical symptoms, serum thyroxine and TRAb, thyroid ultrasound, and orbital computed tomography formed the basis for the diagnoses. Total RNA was extracted using Trizol reagent, and RNA quality was assessed on an Agilent 2100 Bioanalyzer. Amplification of TCR beta CDR3 regions was carried out from RNA transcripts. For the first round of RT-PCR on the TCR CDR3, the HTBI primer set was used together with the Qiagen OneStep RT-PCR kit. A second multiplex PCR round built the libraries, followed by size selection and purification. Paired-end sequencing of the libraries was performed with 100 bp reads on an Illumina HiSeq2000. From the authors' description of their analysis: SOAPnuke was used to process the raw data, with reads discarded if the reads contained adapters or uncalled bases, had a mean Phred below 15, or lacked an exact constant-primer or identifier match. High-quality paired reads were merged with COPE v1.2.5, and unique nucleotide sequences were defined as clonotypes. MiTCR v1.1 was used to align clonotypes to the IMGT TRBV, TRBD and TRBJ reference segments. Analysis was restricted to V-J combinations with a frequency above 0.0001, which covered about 99% of repertoires. The TCS score was defined as the ratio of F50 (clonal expansion) to E x V (chaos), calculated using BLOSUM62-based TCRdist between CDR3 peptides within each V-J. Welch's t-statistics and random forest reduced 514 V-J features to fewer than 15, which were used in a naive Bayes classifier (R e1071). The Morisita-Horn index was used to measure how similar the thyroid and blood repertoires were. Using fastp at Q25 and MiXCR, TCRdb reprocessed the public reads and kept productive beta chains. For every CDR3 protein sequence, its rows merge into one entry that carries the most common genes and DNA. The V and J calls shown here were made by TCRdb, not taken from the authors' results. The sample table records 660,000 or so distinct CDR3 sequences; about 45% of these occur just once. The ten most abundant clones make up roughly 7.2% of the sample.

A word on this clonotype: Its antigen specificity is not known. Per-base quality was not reported, and no clone a single base away is much larger than it.

This chain is built from TRBV4-1 and TRBJ2-5, with a tentative D gene TRBD2 over 6 matching bases. The TCR originated in an adult man with Graves' disease, either hyperthyroidism or ophthalmopathy (not recorded which). Specimen: peripheral blood or thyroid tissue (not recorded which). The CDR3 corresponds to CASSQNAGTQTQYF. The DNA sequence is TGCGCCAGCAGCCAAAATGCGGGGACCCAGACCCAGTACTTC.